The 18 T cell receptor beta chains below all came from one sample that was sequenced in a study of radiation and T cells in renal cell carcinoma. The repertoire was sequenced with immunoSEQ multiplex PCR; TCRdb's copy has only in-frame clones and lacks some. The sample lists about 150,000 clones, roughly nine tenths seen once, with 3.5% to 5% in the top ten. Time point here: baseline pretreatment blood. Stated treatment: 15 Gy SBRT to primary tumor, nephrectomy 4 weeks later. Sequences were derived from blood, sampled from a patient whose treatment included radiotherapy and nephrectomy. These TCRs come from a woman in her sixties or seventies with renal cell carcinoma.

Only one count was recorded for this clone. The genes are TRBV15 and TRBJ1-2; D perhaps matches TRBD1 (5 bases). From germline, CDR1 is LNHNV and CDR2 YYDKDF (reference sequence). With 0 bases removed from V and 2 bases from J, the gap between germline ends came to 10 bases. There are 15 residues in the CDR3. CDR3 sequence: CATSRDGDSNYGYTF. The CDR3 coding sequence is TGTGCCACCAGCAGAGATGGTGACAGCAACTATGGCTACACCTTC. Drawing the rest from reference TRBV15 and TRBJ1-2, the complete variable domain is DAMVIQNPRYQVTQFGKPVTLSCSQTLNHNVMYWYQQKSSQAPKLLFHYYDKDFNNEADTPDNFQSRRPNTSFCFLDIRSPGLGDTAMYLCATSRDGDSNYGYTFGSGTRLTVV.

CDR3 bases: TGTGCCAGTAGTATGGGACTAGCCAGCACAGATACGCAGTATTTT. Its translation is CASSMGLASTDTQYF. The chain carries TRBV19 and TRBJ2-3, with 9 positions matching TRBD2. Germline CDR1 and CDR2: LNHDA and SQIVND (reference sequence). The length of the CDR3 is 15 residues. Germline trimming cut 3 bases from V and 0 bases from J; bases unmatched to any gene: 1.

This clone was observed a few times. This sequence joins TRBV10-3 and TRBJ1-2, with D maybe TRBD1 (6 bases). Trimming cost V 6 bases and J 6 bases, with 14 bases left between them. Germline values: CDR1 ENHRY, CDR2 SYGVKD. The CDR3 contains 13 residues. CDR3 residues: CAISSQGPDGYTF. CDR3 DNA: TGTGCCATCAGCAGCCAGGGGCCTGATGGCTACACCTTC.

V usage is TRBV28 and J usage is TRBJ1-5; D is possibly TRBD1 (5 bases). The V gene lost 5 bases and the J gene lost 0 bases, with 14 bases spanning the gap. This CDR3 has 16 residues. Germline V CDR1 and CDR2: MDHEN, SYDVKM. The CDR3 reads CASSPQQVFSNQPQHF. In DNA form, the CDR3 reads TGTGCCAGCAGTCCCCAACAGGTCTTTAGCAATCAGCCCCAGCATTTT.

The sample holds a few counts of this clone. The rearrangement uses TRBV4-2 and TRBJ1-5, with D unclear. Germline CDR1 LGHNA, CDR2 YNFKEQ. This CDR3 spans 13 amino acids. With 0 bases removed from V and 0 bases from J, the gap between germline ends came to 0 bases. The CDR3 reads CASSQDSNQPQHF. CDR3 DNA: TGTGCCAGCAGCCAAGATAGCAATCAGCCCCAGCATTTT.

The CDR3 nucleotides read TGTGCCAGCAGCGTAGGGACAGGGGGAGGAAACACCATATATTTT. Translating gives CASSVGTGGGNTIYF. V is TRBV9 and J is TRBJ1-3; 10 bases line up with TRBD1. CDR1 SGDLS and CDR2 YYNGEE come from the germline V gene. The CDR3 has 15 amino acids. The J segment lost 4 bases and the V segment lost 0 bases, leaving 1 base of the junction unmatched.

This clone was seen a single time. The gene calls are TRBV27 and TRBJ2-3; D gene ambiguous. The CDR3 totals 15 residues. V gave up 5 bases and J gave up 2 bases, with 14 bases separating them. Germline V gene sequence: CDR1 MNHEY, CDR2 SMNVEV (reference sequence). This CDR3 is CASSKSRADTDTQYF. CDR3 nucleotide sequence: TGTGCCAGCAGTAAAAGTAGGGCGGACACAGATACGCAGTATTTT.

The CDR3, as DNA: TGTGCCAGCAGCAGGGAGGGAAGGGTGAACACTGAAGCTTTCTTT. Residues: CASSREGRVNTEAFF. The chain employs TRBV7-6 and TRBJ1-1; no clear D. Trimming left V 5 bases short and J 0 bases short, with 13 bases between. CDR1 is SGHVS and CDR2 is FNYEAQ in the germline V gene. The CDR3 has 15 residues.

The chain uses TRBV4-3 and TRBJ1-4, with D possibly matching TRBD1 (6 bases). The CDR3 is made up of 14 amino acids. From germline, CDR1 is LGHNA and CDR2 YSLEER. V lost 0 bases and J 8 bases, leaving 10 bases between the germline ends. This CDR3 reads CASSQEGAGEKLFF. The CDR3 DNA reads TGCGCCAGCAGCCAAGAGGGGGCTGGAGAAAAACTGTTTTTT.

DNA of the CDR3: TGTGCCAGCAGCCCTGGACTAGCGGGGGTAGATACGCAGTATTTT. Its protein product is CASSPGLAGVDTQYF. The chain couples TRBV7-2 to TRBJ2-3; 13 positions agree with TRBD2. Germline V CDR1 and CDR2: SGHTA, FQGNSA. V gave up 5 bases and J gave up 5 bases; unmatched junction bases: 4. CDR3 length: 15 residues.

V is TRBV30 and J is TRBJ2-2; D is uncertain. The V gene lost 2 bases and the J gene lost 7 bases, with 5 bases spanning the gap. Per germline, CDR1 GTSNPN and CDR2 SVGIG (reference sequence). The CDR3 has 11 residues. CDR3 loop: CAWSLVGELFF. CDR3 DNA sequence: TGTGCCTGGAGTTTAGTCGGGGAGCTGTTTTTT.

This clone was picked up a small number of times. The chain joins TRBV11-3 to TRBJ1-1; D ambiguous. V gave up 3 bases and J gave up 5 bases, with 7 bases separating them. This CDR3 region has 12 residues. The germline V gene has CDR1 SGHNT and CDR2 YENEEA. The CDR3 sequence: CASSFRWTEAFF. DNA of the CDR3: TGTGCCAGCAGCTTTCGGTGGACTGAAGCTTTCTTT.

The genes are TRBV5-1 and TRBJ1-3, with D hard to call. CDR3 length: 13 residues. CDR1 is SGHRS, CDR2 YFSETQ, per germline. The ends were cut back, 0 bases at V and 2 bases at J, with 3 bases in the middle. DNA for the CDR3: TGCGCCAGCAGCTTGGGAGCTGGAAACACCATATATTTT. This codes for CASSLGAGNTIYF.

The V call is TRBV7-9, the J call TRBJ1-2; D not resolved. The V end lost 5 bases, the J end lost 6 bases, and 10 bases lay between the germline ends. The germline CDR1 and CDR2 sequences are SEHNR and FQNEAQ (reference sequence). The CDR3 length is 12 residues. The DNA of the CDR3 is TGTGCCAGCAGCGACGGCCGCGATGGCTACACCTTC. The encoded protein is CASSDGRDGYTF.

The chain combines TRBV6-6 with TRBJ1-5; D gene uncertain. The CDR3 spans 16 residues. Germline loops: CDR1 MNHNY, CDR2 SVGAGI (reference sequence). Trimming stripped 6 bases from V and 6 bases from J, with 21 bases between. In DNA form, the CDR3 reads TGTGCCAGCAGCGAGGCGAATCGCATATCAGGTCAGCCCCAGCATTTT. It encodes CASSEANRISGQPQHF.

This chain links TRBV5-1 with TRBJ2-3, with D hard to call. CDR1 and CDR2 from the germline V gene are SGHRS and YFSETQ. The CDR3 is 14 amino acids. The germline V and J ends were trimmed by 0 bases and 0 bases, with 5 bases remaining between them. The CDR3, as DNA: TGCGCCAGCAGCTTGGCAGCTAGCACAGATACGCAGTATTTT. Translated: CASSLAASTDTQYF.

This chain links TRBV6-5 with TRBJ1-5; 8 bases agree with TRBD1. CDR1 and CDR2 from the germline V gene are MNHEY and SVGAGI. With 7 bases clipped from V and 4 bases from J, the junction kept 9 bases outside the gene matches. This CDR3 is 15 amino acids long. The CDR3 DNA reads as TGTGCCAGCAAGCAATTCAGGGGGCAGAATCAGCCCCAGCATTTT. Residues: CASKQFRGQNQPQHF.

The CDR3 region has the DNA TGTGCCAGCAGCTTAACACAGGGTTCCAACGCCATATATTTT. Its protein product is CASSLTQGSNAIYF. V and J are TRBV7-9 and TRBJ1-3, with D possibly being TRBD1 (6 bases). The germline V gene has CDR1 SEHNR and CDR2 FQNEAQ (reference sequence). The V gene lost 2 bases and the J gene lost 11 bases, with 16 bases spanning the gap. The CDR3 spans 14 residues.